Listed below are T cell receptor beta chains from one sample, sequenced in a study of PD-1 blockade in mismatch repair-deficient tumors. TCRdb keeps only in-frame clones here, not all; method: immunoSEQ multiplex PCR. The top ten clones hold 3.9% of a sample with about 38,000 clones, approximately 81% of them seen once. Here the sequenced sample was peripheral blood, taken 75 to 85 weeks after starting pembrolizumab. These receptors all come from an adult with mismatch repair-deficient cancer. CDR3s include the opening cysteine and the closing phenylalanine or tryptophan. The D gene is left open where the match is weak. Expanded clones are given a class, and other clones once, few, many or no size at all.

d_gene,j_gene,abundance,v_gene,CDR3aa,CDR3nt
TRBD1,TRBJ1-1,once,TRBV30,CAWSDRGSEAFF,TGTGCCTGGAGTGACAGGGGCTCTGAAGCTTTCTTT
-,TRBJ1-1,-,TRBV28,CASSQGRNFMNTEAFF,TGTGCCAGCAGTCAGGGCCGAAATTTCATGAACACTGAAGCTTTCTTT
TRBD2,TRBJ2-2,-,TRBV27,CASSSREYTGELFF,TGTGCCAGCAGTTCGCGGGAGTACACCGGGGAGCTGTTTTTT
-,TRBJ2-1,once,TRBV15,CATSRIKRVDEQFF,TGTGCCACCAGCAGGATTAAAAGGGTGGATGAGCAGTTCTTC
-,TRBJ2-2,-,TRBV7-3,CASSLRGTGELFF,TGTGCCAGCAGCTTAAGGGGCACCGGGGAGCTGTTTTTT
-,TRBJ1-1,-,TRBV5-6,CASSFLNFEAFF,TGTGCCAGCAGCTTCCTCAACTTTGAGGCTTTCTTT
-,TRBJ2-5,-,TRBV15,CATSRASAYQETQYF,TGTGCCACCAGCAGAGCTAGCGCGTACCAAGAGACCCAGTACTTC
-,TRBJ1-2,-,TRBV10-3,CAISFTGPLGSGYTF,TGTGCCATCAGTTTTACCGGGCCACTTGGGAGTGGCTACACCTTC
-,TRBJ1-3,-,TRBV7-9,CASSQNLRRTGNTIYF,TGTGCCAGCAGCCAAAACCTCAGGAGAACTGGAAACACCATATATTTT
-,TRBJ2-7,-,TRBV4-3,CASSQGLGNSYEQYF,TGCGCCAGCAGCCAGGGCCTAGGTAACTCCTACGAGCAGTACTTC
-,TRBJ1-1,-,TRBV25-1,CASRLTGGPEAFF,TGTGCCAGCAGATTGACAGGCGGTCCTGAAGCTTTCTTT
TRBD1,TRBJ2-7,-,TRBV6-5,CASRRSGQPENF,TGTGCCAGCAGGCGGTCGGGACAGCCCGAAAACTTC
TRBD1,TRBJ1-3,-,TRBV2,CASSETGAGNTIYF,TGTGCCAGCAGTGAAACAGGGGCGGGAAACACCATATATTTT
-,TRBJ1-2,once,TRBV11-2,CASSLALGGANYGYTF,TGTGCCAGCAGCTTAGCGCTCGGAGGGGCTAACTATGGCTACACCTTC
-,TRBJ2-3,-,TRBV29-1,CSVEDLGDTQYF,TGCAGCGTTGAAGATCTCGGAGATACGCAGTATTTT
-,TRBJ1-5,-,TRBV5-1,CASSLESGLGQPQHF,TGCGCCAGCAGCTTGGAATCCGGACTCGGCCAGCCCCAGCATTTT
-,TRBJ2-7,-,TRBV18,CASSLRTATSYEQYF,TGTGCCAGCTCACTTCGGACAGCAACCTCCTACGAGCAGTACTTC
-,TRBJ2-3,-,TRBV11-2,CASSLTRVAGTDTQYF,TGTGCCAGCAGCTTGACGAGAGTAGCGGGCACAGATACGCAGTATTTT
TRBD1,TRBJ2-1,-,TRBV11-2,CASSTPGQGTYNEQFF,TGTGCCAGCAGTACTCCGGGACAGGGGACCTACAATGAGCAGTTCTTC
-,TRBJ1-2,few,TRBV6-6,CASSPQGVDNYGYTF,TGTGCCAGCAGTCCACAGGGAGTAGATAACTATGGCTACACCTTC
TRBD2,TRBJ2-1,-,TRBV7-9,CASSELAARGNEQFF,TGTGCCAGCAGCGAACTAGCGGCGCGGGGCAATGAGCAGTTCTTC
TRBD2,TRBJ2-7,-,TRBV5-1,CASSLAGREGSYEQYF,TGCGCCAGCAGCTTGGCCGGGCGGGAGGGCTCCTACGAGCAGTACTTC
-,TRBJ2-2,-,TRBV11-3,CASSLSSGAHGELFF,TGTGCCAGCAGCTTAAGTTCCGGGGCCCACGGGGAGCTGTTTTTT
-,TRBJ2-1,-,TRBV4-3,CASSPLLSSYNEQFF,TGCGCCAGCAGCCCCCTTCTAAGCTCCTACAATGAGCAGTTCTTC
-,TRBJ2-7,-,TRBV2,CAWPGLSYEQYF,TGTGCCTGGCCTGGGCTGAGTTACGAGCAGTACTTC
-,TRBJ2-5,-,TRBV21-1,CASRRREDNQETQYF,TGTGCCAGCAGGAGGAGGGAGGATAACCAAGAGACCCAGTACTTC
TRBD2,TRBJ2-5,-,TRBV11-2,CASTQRAGVRQETQYF,TGTGCCAGCACCCAGAGGGCGGGAGTTAGACAAGAGACCCAGTACTTC
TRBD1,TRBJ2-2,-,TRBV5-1,CASSLRQGNTGELFF,TGCGCCAGCAGCTTACGACAGGGTAATACCGGGGAGCTGTTTTTT
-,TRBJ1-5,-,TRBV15,CATSRGGQSNQPQHF,TGTGCCACCAGCAGAGGGGGCCAGTCCAATCAGCCCCAGCATTTT
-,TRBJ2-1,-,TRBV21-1,CASSKSSGGRPYNEQFF,TGTGCCAGCAGCAAGTCTTCGGGGGGAAGGCCCTACAATGAGCAGTTCTTC
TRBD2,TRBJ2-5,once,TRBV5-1,CASRPGGQETQYF,TGCGCCAGCAGACCCGGGGGGCAAGAGACCCAGTACTTC
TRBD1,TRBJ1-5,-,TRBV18,CASSPRGPEQPQHF,TGTGCCAGCTCACCTAGGGGGCCGGAGCAGCCCCAGCATTTT
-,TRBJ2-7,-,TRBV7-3,CASSLTTSYEQYF,TGTGCCAGCAGCTTAACGACTAGCTACGAGCAGTACTTC
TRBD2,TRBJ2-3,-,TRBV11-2,CASSTFTGTSGTDTQYF,TGTGCCAGCAGCACGTTCACCGGGACTAGCGGCACAGATACGCAGTATTTT
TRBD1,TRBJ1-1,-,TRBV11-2,CASTIRQGSEAFF,TGTGCCAGCACTATTCGACAGGGGTCGGAGGCTTTCTTT
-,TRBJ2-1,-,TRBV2,CASSEVRGLNNEQFF,TGTGCCAGCAGTGAAGTCAGGGGCCTAAACAATGAGCAGTTCTTC
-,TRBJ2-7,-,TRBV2,CASRVEGRYEQYF,TGTGCCAGCAGGGTTGAGGGGCGGTACGAGCAGTACTTC
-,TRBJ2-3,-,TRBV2,CASSVLGADTQYF,TGTGCCAGCAGTGTACTCGGAGCAGATACGCAGTATTTT
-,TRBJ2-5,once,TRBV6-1,CASSLTGDYQETQYF,TGTGCCAGCAGCCTGACAGGTGACTACCAAGAGACCCAGTACTTC
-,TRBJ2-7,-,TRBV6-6,CASSYSFRFYEQYF,TGTGCCAGCAGTTACTCGTTTCGGTTCTACGAGCAGTACTTC
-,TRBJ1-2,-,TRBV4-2,CASSQDPAPYTF,TGTGCCAGCAGCCAAGATCCTGCCCCCTACACCTTC
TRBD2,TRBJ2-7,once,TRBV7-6,CASSLSAGVGYEQYF,TGTGCCAGCAGCTTAAGTGCGGGAGTAGGCTACGAGCAGTACTTC
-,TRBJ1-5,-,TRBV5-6,CASSLRQGNQPQHF,TGTGCCAGCAGCTTGAGACAAGGCAATCAGCCCCAGCATTTT
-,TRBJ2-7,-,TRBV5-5,CASSFGGDEQYF,TGTGCCAGCAGCTTCGGCGGGGACGAGCAGTACTTC
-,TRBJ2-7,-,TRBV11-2,CASSLESVGKGYEQYF,TGTGCCAGCAGCTTAGAGTCCGTGGGGAAAGGATACGAGCAGTACTTC
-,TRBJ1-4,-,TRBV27,CASSSTGLLSYREKLFF,TGTGCCAGCAGTTCTACTGGGCTCCTCAGTTACCGCGAAAAACTGTTTTTT
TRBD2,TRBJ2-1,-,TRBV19,CASSRASGRGSYNEQFF,TGTGCCAGTAGTAGGGCTAGCGGGAGAGGCTCCTACAATGAGCAGTTCTTC
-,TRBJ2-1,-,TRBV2,CASRATGSSYNEQFF,TGTGCCAGCAGAGCTACAGGGAGCTCCTACAATGAGCAGTTCTTC
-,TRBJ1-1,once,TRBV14,CASSQIGYTEAFF,TGTGCCAGCAGCCAAATCGGGTACACTGAAGCTTTCTTT
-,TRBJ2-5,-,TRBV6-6,CASSSGLGTQYF,TGTGCCAGCAGTTCGGGTTTGGGGACCCAGTACTTC